These 5 T cell receptor beta chains came from one sample sequenced in a study of OX40 agonist ivuxolimab in advanced cancers. TCRdb keeps only in-frame clones here, not all; method: immunoSEQ multiplex PCR. The table records nearly 80,000 clones, about 83% of them present only once. The starting material was CD4+ or CD8+ T cells sorted from blood, obtained in a trial of the OX40 agonist ivuxolimab. The origin of the receptors is an adult with an advanced solid tumor such as melanoma, head and neck, liver or kidney cancer.

The chain joins TRBV5-4 to TRBJ2-1; no clear D. CDR3 length: 14 amino acids. The ends were cut back, 2 bases at V and 4 bases at J, with 10 bases in the middle. The germline CDR1 and CDR2 sequences are SGHNT and YYREEE (reference sequence). This chain's CDR3 is CASSLSGPYNEQFF. The CDR3 DNA reads as TGTGCCAGCAGCTTATCAGGACCATACAATGAGCAGTTCTTC.

This chain uses TRBV6-5 with TRBJ2-6; D not certain. The V gene lost 3 bases and the J gene lost 5 bases, with 11 bases spanning the gap. Looked up from germline, CDR1 is MNHEY and CDR2 is SVGAGI. This CDR3 region has 15 residues. The CDR3 nucleotides are TGTGCCAGCAGTTATAGGGATGTAAGGGCCAACGTCCTGACTTTC. Its translation: CASSYRDVRANVLTF.

This chain links TRBV5-1 with TRBJ1-1; D gene ambiguous. Trimming took off 3 bases at V and 1 base at J, with 10 bases between the two ends. Germline assignment: CDR1 SGHRS and CDR2 YFSETQ. This CDR3 has 14 amino acids. CDR3 in amino acids: CASSSGPQNTEAFF. In DNA, the CDR3 is TGCGCCAGCAGCTCGGGCCCGCAGAACACTGAAGCTTTCTTT.

This clone was seen only once. The junction does not match germline at one end; this may be a read error. The chain employs TRBV7-9 and TRBJ2-2; D is possibly TRBD1 or TRBD2 (5 bases each). The CDR3 covers 13 residues. CDR1 SEHNR and CDR2 FQNEAQ come from the germline V gene (reference sequence). CDR3: CASSSRGSGKLFF. The CDR3 nucleotides read TGTGCCAGCAGCTCTAGGGGCTCCGGGAAGCTGTTTTTT.

The rearrangement uses TRBV2 and TRBJ2-7; weak D call: TRBD1 (6 bases). The CDR3 spans 13 residues. Germline V gives CDR1 SNHLY, CDR2 FYNNEI. V was trimmed by 8 bases and J by 3 bases, leaving 14 bases between them. DNA of the CDR3: TGTGCCAGCTTCGGACAGAGATACTACGAGCAGTACTTC. Its translation: CASFGQRYYEQYF.